Following are 16 T cell receptor beta chains from one sample sequenced in a study of cytomegalovirus exposure and HLA in healthy donors. The PCR made use of 60 Vbeta and 13 Jbeta primers. Using immunoSEQ multiplex PCR, the repertoire was profiled, and TCRdb retains in-frame clones only, with some absent. The table lists over 100,000 clones, approximately 80% of them singletons. The specimen was PBMCs. The origin of the receptors is a male donor in good health and CMV-seropositive.

V gene TRBV2 combines with J gene TRBJ1-3, with D possibly TRBD1 on 6 matching bases. The CDR3 loop spans 12 amino acids. Germline V gene lookup returns CDR1 SNHLY and CDR2 FYNNEI. CDR3 region: CVKQGIGNTIYF. DNA of the CDR3: TGTGTTAAGCAGGGGATTGGAAACACCATATATTTT.

CDR3 in DNA: TGTGCCATCAGGGCCACAGGGGACGAGACCCAGTACTTC. It encodes CAIRATGDETQYF. This chain uses TRBV10-3 with TRBJ2-5; 7 bases agree with TRBD1. The V gene end was trimmed by 6 bases and the J gene end by 5 bases; junction bases not matched to a gene: 6. This CDR3 is 13 amino acids long. Looked up from germline, CDR1 is ENHRY and CDR2 is SYGVKD.

The gene calls are TRBV30 and TRBJ1-5; 7 bases align to TRBD1. V was clipped by 3 bases and J by 4 bases; unmatched bases: 9. Germline CDR1 GTSNPN, CDR2 SVGIG (reference sequence). The CDR3 is made up of 15 amino acids. The CDR3 spells CAWSGHRGNNQPQHF. The CDR3 bases are TGTGCCTGGAGCGGCCACAGGGGTAATAATCAGCCCCAGCATTTT.

In this sample, this clone turned up once. The chain employs TRBV11-2 and TRBJ1-1; D is uncertain. Looked up from germline, CDR1 is SGHAT and CDR2 is FQNNGV. The CDR3 is made up of 11 amino acids. V dropped 7 bases and J dropped 1 base, with 4 bases sitting between them. The CDR3 sequence is CASTSNTEAFF. CDR3 DNA sequence: TGTGCCAGCACCTCGAACACTGAAGCTTTCTTT.

This clone was observed a single time. The chain has TRBV14 and TRBJ2-1; 8 bases line up with TRBD2. Germline V gene data show CDR1 as SGHDN and CDR2 as FVKESK. The CDR3 has 15 residues. With 5 bases clipped from V and 9 bases from J, the junction kept 12 bases outside the gene matches. CDR3 region: CASSRRPGGGVEQFF. CDR3 nucleotides: TGTGCCAGCAGCAGAAGACCGGGGGGGGGCGTTGAGCAGTTCTTC.

This chain connects TRBV28 to TRBJ1-1; no clear D gene. CDR1 is MDHEN and CDR2 is SYDVKM in the germline V gene. This CDR3 comprises 12 residues. The V gene lost 1 base and the J gene lost 3 bases, with 3 bases spanning the gap. The CDR3 here is CASSLLYTEAFF. CDR3 DNA sequence: TGTGCCAGCAGTTTATTATACACTGAAGCTTTCTTT.

This clone was counted once. The chain is built from TRBV7-9 and TRBJ1-5; TRBD1 aligns across 8 bases. With 0 bases clipped from V and 7 bases from J, the junction kept 5 bases outside the gene matches. CDR3 length: 15 residues. The germline CDR1 and CDR2 sequences are SEHNR and FQNEAQ (reference sequence). The DNA for the CDR3 is TGTGCCAGCAGCTTAGCAACAGGGGGGTCGCAGCCCCAGCATTTT. Translation: CASSLATGGSQPQHF. The variable domain in full, with the rest retrieved from reference TRBV7-9 and TRBJ1-5, is DTGVSQNPRHKITKRGQNVTFRCDPISEHNRLYWYRQTLGQGPEFLTYFQNEAQLEKSRLLSDRFSAERPKGSFSTLEIQRTEQGDSAMYLCASSLATGGSQPQHFGDGTRLSIL.

The chain combines TRBV4-2 with TRBJ2-1, with D possibly TRBD1 on 6 matching bases. Germline assignment: CDR1 LGHNA and CDR2 YNFKEQ. The CDR3 is 13 residues long. Trimming stripped 4 bases from V and 4 bases from J, with 8 bases between. CDR3 residues: CASSPQGYNEQFF. DNA of the CDR3: TGTGCCAGCAGCCCTCAGGGGTACAATGAGCAGTTCTTC.

On this clone itself: The junction differs from germline at one of its ends, possibly a read error. CDR3 protein: CASSLASGTPYERYF. DNA for the CDR3: TGTGCCAGCAGCTTAGCTTCCGGGACTCCCTACGAGCGGTACTTC. The rearrangement links TRBV7-9 to TRBJ2-7; maybe TRBD2 (6 bases). The CDR3 covers 15 residues. Germline V gene sequence: CDR1 SEHNR, CDR2 FQNEAQ (reference sequence). The variable domain in full, with the rest retrieved from reference TRBV7-9 and TRBJ2-7, is DTGVSQNPRHKITKRGQNVTFRCDPISEHNRLYWYRQTLGQGPEFLTYFQNEAQLEKSRLLSDRFSAERPKGSFSTLEIQRTEQGDSAMYLCASSLASGTPYERYFGPGTRLTVT.

This clone was seen a single time. The chain recombines TRBV5-6 with TRBJ1-2; no definite D call. The germline CDR1 and CDR2 sequences are SGHDT and YYEEEE. The CDR3 covers 13 residues. The V and J ends lost 0 bases and 8 bases respectively, with 11 bases between them. CDR3 region: CASSLDGSFGYTF. DNA of the CDR3: TGTGCCAGCAGCTTGGACGGGTCTTTCGGCTACACCTTC.

The chain is built from TRBV10-1 and TRBJ2-1, with D perhaps TRBD2 (6 bases). Trimming pared 0 bases from V and 7 bases from J, leaving 13 bases between. This CDR3 is built from 15 residues. Germline assignment: CDR1 WNHNN and CDR2 SYGVQD (reference sequence). The CDR3 bases are TGCGCCAGCAGTGAGTCCTGGGGAGGTTTGAATGAGCAGTTCTTC. The encoded protein is CASSESWGGLNEQFF.

The chain's CDR3 is CASSLGGSYEQYF. The CDR3 coding sequence is TGTGCCAGCAGTTTGGGCGGGTCCTACGAGCAGTACTTC. The V and J genes are TRBV28 and TRBJ2-7, with a possible D match to TRBD2 (5 bases). Per the germline V gene, CDR1 is MDHEN and CDR2 is SYDVKM. The CDR3 is 13 amino acids. V was cut by 3 bases and J by 1 base, with 7 bases left in between.

This chain links TRBV5-1 with TRBJ1-6; possibly TRBD1 for D (6 bases). Germline-derived CDR1 and CDR2 are SGHRS and YFSETQ. Trimming stripped 4 bases from V and 15 bases from J, with 23 bases between. This CDR3 region has 15 residues. The DNA of the CDR3 is TGCGCCAGCAGCCTCCGGCCCGGACAGCTCGATGTCCTCCACTTT. Amino acid sequence: CASSLRPGQLDVLHF.

This chain connects TRBV5-1 to TRBJ2-3; D is perhaps TRBD2 (5 bases). The CDR3 loop spans 16 amino acids. V was shortened by 4 bases and J by 2 bases, with 17 bases between the two germline ends. Per the germline V gene, CDR1 is SGHRS and CDR2 is YFSETQ. CDR3 in DNA: TGCGCCAGCAGCAGGAAGAGGGAAGGGCCCACAGATACGCAGTATTTT. Its translation is CASSRKREGPTDTQYF.

The chain is built from TRBV6-1 and TRBJ2-3; perhaps TRBD1 as D (6 bases). V lost 6 bases and J lost 0, with 10 bases in between. The CDR3 has 14 amino acids. Germline V gene data show CDR1 as MNHNS and CDR2 as SASEGT. This CDR3 reads CASRQGPSTDTQYF. The CDR3, as DNA: TGTGCCAGCAGACAGGGCCCGAGCACAGATACGCAGTATTTT.

The rearrangement links TRBV7-2 to TRBJ1-3; D perhaps matches TRBD1 (5 bases). Trimming took 1 base from V and 2 from J, leaving 12 bases between them. The CDR3 loop spans 16 amino acids. CDR1 is SGHTA, CDR2 FQGNSA, per germline. CDR3 sequence: CASSLGRVAPGNTIYF. The CDR3 DNA reads as TGTGCCAGCAGCTTAGGCAGGGTCGCTCCTGGAAACACCATATATTTT.